This TCR beta chain was retrieved from a study of vaccination and CD4 T cells after COVID-19. Study information: Median time from COVID diagnosis to post-COVID sampling was over 95 days (35 to 161). Post-vaccine sampling followed dose two by a median 72 days (range 14 to 241). Findings and caveats of the study: Convalescent patients displayed spike mono-reactivity in 304 of 307 vaccine-specific clones.

Comments on this clonotype: Its antigen is undetermined.

Treatment described: roughly 10-day PBMC culture with coronavirus spike peptide pools or control peptides (ViraFEST assay). Sequencing of cultured CD4+ T cell DNA used the Oncomine TCR Beta short-read assay. TCRdb analysed the PCR reads with MiXCR anew, one entry per CDR3 protein. The data hold roughly 16,000 distinct CDR3 sequences, with around 72% observed a single time. V was clipped by 3 bases and J by 5 bases, with 19 bases between them. CDR3 length: 16 residues. Germline CDR1 SGHTA, CDR2 FQGTGA. The TCR was taken from a human donor who had recovered from COVID-19. This chain joins TRBV7-3 and TRBJ2-5, with D tentatively TRBD1 (6 bases). The sequenced sample consisted of CD4+ T cells from blood, cultured in vitro. In DNA, the CDR3 is TGTGCCAGCAGCTTTACAGGGAGAGTGGCTGGGGAGACCCAGTACTTC. Amino acid sequence: CASSFTGRVAGETQYF.